This paragraph reports one T cell receptor (beta chain). The antigen is undetermined. These data are taken from a study of cytomegalovirus exposure and HLA in healthy donors. Study conclusions and caveats: Presence/absence results assume similar sequencing depth per donor, which may not hold. In a later analysis, 15,000 to 20,000 TCR beta sequences were associated with HLA alleles at 0.05 false discovery rate.

Primers for the PCR totalled 60 Vbeta and 13 Jbeta. In the original processing: As a later analysis found, there were about 80 million unique TCR beta chains, of which some 10 million were shared. Some clones are missing from TCRdb's copy, which holds only in-frame ones; the method was immunoSEQ multiplex PCR. The V and J calls and the clone size are those of that table, but D and trimming were determined from the DNA. The sample has some 130,000 clones, 83% seen once. Germline loops: CDR1 MDHEN, CDR2 SYDVKM. The length of the CDR3 is 14 residues. Sequenced sample: PBMCs. V and J are TRBV28 and TRBJ2-5, with unresolved D. TRBJ2-7 matches the DNA end more closely, so the J call is doubtful. The receptor was derived from a girl aged 2 to 9 in good health and CMV-seronegative. The CDR3 nucleotides read TGTGCCAGCACCGCCAGGCCTTTTCGCTACGAGCAGTACTTC. Protein product: CASTARPFRYEQYF.